The clone carrying this TCR beta chain came up a few times. The data belong to a study of T cells in Graves' hyperthyroidism and ophthalmopathy. Over 18 months, lack of ophthalmopathy progression marked Graves' hyperthyroidism as stable. Thyroid ultrasound and orbital computed tomography, with clinical symptoms and serum thyroxine and TRAb, informed diagnoses. The authors obtained PBMCs from roughly 10 ml of fresh peripheral blood. Trimming at V came to 1 base and at J to 3 bases, leaving 6 bases not matched to a gene. The CDR3 sequence is 15 residues long. Germline V gene lookup returns CDR1 DFQATT and CDR2 SNEGSKA (reference sequence). Researchers amplified the TCR beta CDR3 regions from RNA transcripts. When the TCR CDR3 underwent first-round RT-PCR, the HTBI primer set was used. TCRdb called the multiplex PCR reads again in MiXCR, with one record for every CDR3 protein. This sample has some 300,000 distinct CDR3 sequences; approximately 15% occur once, and the top ten carry roughly 7.9%.

The clonotype was recovered from a woman aged 35 to 49 with Graves' hyperthyroidism. The sample comprised blood. V gene TRBV20-1 combines with J gene TRBJ2-1; the match to TRBD1 covers 7 bases. CDR3 loop: CSARAGTAYYNEQFF. CDR3 sequence (DNA): TGCAGTGCTAGAGCCGGGACAGCTTACTACAATGAGCAGTTCTTC.